The 23 T cell receptor beta chains below come from one sample, sequenced in a study of shared clonotypes between healthy human individuals. Only in-frame clones appear in the TCRdb table, and some are missing; sequencing was by immunoSEQ multiplex PCR. The sample contains under 2.5 million clones, 85% to 95% of which appear only once. Source material: naive CD4+ T cells from PBMCs. Subset: CD45RA+ positively selected. Receptor source: a man aged 18 to 29 in good health. Some clones in this sample may be carry-over from other donors' samples.

The rearrangement links TRBV28 to TRBJ2-5; D gene unclear. V was pared by 2 bases and J by 8 bases, with 15 bases between. CDR3 length: 14 amino acids. Germline loops: CDR1 MDHEN, CDR2 SYDVKM. CDR3 coding DNA: TGTGCCAGCAGTTTACTGGACCCCCCACGTACCCAGTACTTC. This gives the protein CASSLLDPPRTQYF.

J is TRBJ2-7 and V is TRBV5-1; TRBD1 matches 7 bases. The CDR3 totals 15 residues. V was pared by 0 bases and J by 4 bases, with 7 bases of the junction left unmatched. Germline-derived CDR1 and CDR2 are SGHRS and YFSETQ. The CDR3 DNA sequence: TGCGCCAGCAGCTTGGGTCCAGGACAGGTGTACGAGCAGTACTTC. Its protein is CASSLGPGQVYEQYF.

The rearrangement uses TRBV9 and TRBJ2-4, with D unclear. The V end was cut by 1 base, the J end by 7 bases, with 12 bases between. CDR1 SGDLS and CDR2 YYNGEE come from the germline V gene. This CDR3 contains 14 residues. The CDR3 region has the DNA TGTGCCAGCAGCGTAATGGGAAATGGCAACATTCAGTACTTC. It is translated as CASSVMGNGNIQYF.

The chain couples TRBV28 to TRBJ1-1; no clear D gene. This CDR3 has 15 residues. Trimming stripped 5 bases from V and 5 bases from J, with 18 bases between. Per germline, CDR1 MDHEN and CDR2 SYDVKM. In nucleotides, the CDR3 is TGTGCCAGCAGTCCCTCGGATACCTCGAGGACTGAAGCTTTCTTT. It codes for CASSPSDTSRTEAFF.

The chain has TRBV28 and TRBJ2-7; D call uncertain. The V end lost 6 bases, the J end lost 0 bases, and 6 bases lay between the germline ends. Germline values: CDR1 MDHEN, CDR2 SYDVKM. This CDR3 comprises 12 residues. As DNA, the CDR3 is TGTGCCAGCAGGGGGATCTCCTACGAGCAGTACTTC. It yields the protein CASRGISYEQYF.

As DNA, the CDR3 is TGTGCCAGCAGCGTAGTACCCGACAGCTTCGGAAACACCATATATTTT. Residues: CASSVVPDSFGNTIYF. The chain has TRBV9 and TRBJ1-3, with a possible D match to TRBD1 (5 bases). CDR3 length: 16 amino acids. CDR1 is SGDLS, CDR2 YYNGEE, per germline. V lost 0 bases, J lost 4 bases, and 14 bases lay in between.

J is TRBJ1-2 and V is TRBV7-2; 7 bases line up with TRBD1. The CDR3 totals 14 residues. The germline gives CDR1 SGHTA, CDR2 FQGNSA. Losses at the gene ends were 5 bases for V and 8 bases for J; bases not matched to a gene: 11. In DNA, the CDR3 is TGTGCCAGCAGCCCTAACCGGGACAGAAGGGGCTACACCTTC. Protein product: CASSPNRDRRGYTF.

J is TRBJ1-6 and V is TRBV7-9, with D maybe TRBD1 (6 bases). Trimming pared 5 bases from V and 7 bases from J, leaving 12 bases between. This CDR3 contains 14 residues. CDR1 and CDR2 from the germline V gene are SEHNR and FQNEAQ (reference sequence). The CDR3 region is CASSPYQGNSPLHF. For the CDR3, the DNA is TGTGCCAGCAGCCCCTACCAGGGGAATTCACCCCTCCACTTT. The full variable domain, completed using reference TRBV7-9 and TRBJ1-6, is DTGVSQNPRHKITKRGQNVTFRCDPISEHNRLYWYRQTLGQGPEFLTYFQNEAQLEKSRLLSDRFSAERPKGSFSTLEIQRTEQGDSAMYLCASSPYQGNSPLHFGNGTRLTVT.

The chain combines TRBV29-1 with TRBJ2-1; no clear D. This CDR3 is built from 14 residues. V lost 2 bases and J 4 bases, leaving 12 bases between the germline ends. Germline V gene lookup returns CDR1 SQVTM and CDR2 ANQGSEA. The CDR3 region is CSVESGIRYNEQFF. CDR3 sequence (DNA): TGCAGCGTTGAAAGTGGGATCAGATACAATGAGCAGTTCTTC.

V and J are TRBV30 and TRBJ2-6; 7 nucleotides match TRBD1. With V trimmed by 0 bases and J by 2 bases, 4 bases remained unmatched. The germline CDR1 and CDR2 sequences are GTSNPN and SVGIG (reference sequence). This CDR3 spans 16 amino acids. CDR3 in amino acids: CAWSVMGQPGANVLTF. DNA of the CDR3: TGTGCCTGGAGTGTAATGGGACAGCCTGGGGCCAACGTCCTGACTTTC.

The genes are TRBV30 and TRBJ2-5, with 11 bases matching TRBD2. TRBJ2-7 explains the end of the DNA better; the J call may be wrong. Germline CDR1 GTSNPN, CDR2 SVGIG (reference sequence). The CDR3 sequence is 15 residues long. The CDR3 nucleotides are TGTGCCTGGAGTGGGGGACTAGCGGTTTCCTACGAGCAGTACTTC. Translation gives CAWSGGLAVSYEQYF.

V usage is TRBV5-1 and J usage is TRBJ2-1; 15 nucleotides agree with TRBD2. Germline V gene lookup returns CDR1 SGHRS and CDR2 YFSETQ. The CDR3 loop spans 15 amino acids. V trimming: 4 bases; J trimming: 9 bases; junction bases outside the gene matches: 5. The CDR3 bases are TGCGCCAGCAGCAAGGGACTAGCGGGAGGTGGTGAGCAGTTCTTC. Translated: CASSKGLAGGGEQFF.

V and J are TRBV11-2 and TRBJ2-3; D unclear. CDR3 length: 15 residues. Trimming cost V 2 bases and J 1 base, with 10 bases left between them. From germline, CDR1 is SGHAT and CDR2 FQNNGV. The DNA for the CDR3 is TGTGCCAGCAGCTTAATCTTCCCAGGCACAGATACGCAGTATTTT. This gives the protein CASSLIFPGTDTQYF.

The chain combines TRBV28 with TRBJ2-7; the D gene is possibly TRBD1 (5 bases). With 5 bases removed from V and 6 bases from J, the gap between germline ends came to 14 bases. Germline CDR1 and CDR2: MDHEN and SYDVKM. The CDR3 is 13 amino acids. CDR3: CASSARERGEQYF. CDR3 coding DNA: TGTGCCAGCAGTGCCAGGGAAAGGGGCGAGCAGTACTTC.

The V gene is TRBV15, the J gene TRBJ2-5; D is unclear. The CDR3 length is 13 residues. In germline, CDR1 is LNHNV, CDR2 YYDKDF (reference sequence). The V end lost 3 bases, the J end lost 7 bases, and 12 bases lay between the germline ends. CDR3 sequence: CATSRDPAGTQYF. The CDR3, as DNA: TGTGCCACCAGCAGGGACCCTGCTGGGACCCAGTACTTC.

The gene calls are TRBV11-2 and TRBJ2-7; 8 bases agree with TRBD1. V shed 6 bases, J shed 6 bases, and the junction held 10 bases outside the gene matches. The V gene's germline CDR1 is SGHAT and CDR2 FQNNGV. The CDR3 is 14 residues long. The CDR3 bases are TGTGCCAGCAGTTCGCCGGGACAGGAAAGCGAGCAGTACTTC. It encodes CASSSPGQESEQYF.

The chain links TRBV5-8 to TRBJ2-7; TRBD1 might be the D (6 bases). Germline V CDR1 and CDR2: SGHTS, YDEGEE. The CDR3 loop spans 13 amino acids. V lost 0 bases and J lost 7, with 11 bases in between. This chain's CDR3 is CASSLASRGEQYF. CDR3 coding DNA: TGTGCCAGCAGCTTGGCCTCTAGGGGGGAGCAGTACTTC.

The chain has TRBV7-8 and TRBJ2-1, with 10 bases identical to TRBD2. The ends lost 5 bases at V and 8 bases at J; junction bases unmatched: 9. The CDR3 is 15 amino acids. The germline V gene has CDR1 SGHVS and CDR2 FQNEAQ. The CDR3 sequence: CASSLPSGSRDEQFF. The CDR3 coding sequence is TGTGCCAGCAGCCTCCCTAGCGGGAGCCGTGATGAGCAGTTCTTC.

A single count supports this clone. The chain carries TRBV7-3 and TRBJ2-1; TRBD1 matches at 10 bases. Trimming cost V 5 bases and J 7 bases; bases outside gene matches: 8. Germline assignment: CDR1 SGHTA and CDR2 FQGTGA. CDR3 size: 15 residues. The chain's CDR3 is CASSPRQGAKNEQFF. The CDR3 region has the DNA TGTGCCAGCAGCCCAAGACAGGGGGCTAAGAATGAGCAGTTCTTC.

The rearrangement links TRBV18 to TRBJ2-3; TRBD1 matches at 9 bases. The CDR3 covers 14 residues. Germline V gives CDR1 KGHSH, CDR2 LQKENI. V gave up 8 bases and J gave up 0 bases; unmatched junction bases: 3. For the CDR3, the DNA is TGTGCCAGCCTCGACAGGGGGAGCACAGATACGCAGTATTTT. It encodes CASLDRGSTDTQYF.

This chain connects TRBV27 to TRBJ2-1; 10 positions match TRBD2. V was pared by 5 bases and J by 4 bases, with 8 bases of the junction left unmatched. The length of the CDR3 is 16 residues. CDR1 MNHEY and CDR2 SMNVEV come from the germline V gene (reference sequence). The CDR3 nucleotides are TGTGCCAGCAGTCCCTCACGAGCGGGGGGGTACAATGAGCAGTTCTTC. Translated, it gives CASSPSRAGGYNEQFF.

The chain combines TRBV11-3 with TRBJ2-7; D perhaps matches TRBD2 (6 bases). V was shortened by 1 base and J by 7 bases, with 23 bases between the two germline ends. CDR3 length equals 17 residues. Germline values: CDR1 SGHNT, CDR2 YENEEA. The DNA for the CDR3 is TGTGCCAGCAGCTTAGGGGGCCCAAACCCCAAGACTAGGGAGCAGTACTTC. It codes for CASSLGGPNPKTREQYF.

V is TRBV7-3 and J is TRBJ2-6, with unresolved D. V lost 5 bases and J 0 bases, leaving 8 bases between the germline ends. The CDR3 is 15 residues long. Germline loops: CDR1 SGHTA, CDR2 FQGTGA. CDR3 bases: TGTGCCAGCAGCCTCCCCCGCTCTGGGGCCAACGTCCTGACTTTC. Protein: CASSLPRSGANVLTF.